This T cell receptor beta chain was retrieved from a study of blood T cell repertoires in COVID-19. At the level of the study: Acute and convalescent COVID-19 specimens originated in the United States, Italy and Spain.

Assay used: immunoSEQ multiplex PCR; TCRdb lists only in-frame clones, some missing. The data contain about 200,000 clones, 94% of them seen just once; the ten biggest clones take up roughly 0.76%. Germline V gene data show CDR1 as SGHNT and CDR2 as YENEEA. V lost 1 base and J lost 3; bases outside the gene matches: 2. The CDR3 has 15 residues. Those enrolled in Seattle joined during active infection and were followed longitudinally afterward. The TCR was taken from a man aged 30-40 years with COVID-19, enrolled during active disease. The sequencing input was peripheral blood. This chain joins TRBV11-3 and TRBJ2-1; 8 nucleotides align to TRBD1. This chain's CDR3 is CASSLGTGFYNEQFF. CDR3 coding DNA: TGTGCCAGCAGCTTAGGGACAGGGTTCTACAATGAGCAGTTCTTC.